Following are 32 T cell receptor beta chains from one sample sequenced in a study of T-cell reconstitution after alpha-beta-depleted transplantation in children. Unique molecular identifiers were incorporated when the TCRbeta library was constructed. TCRdb re-analysed the PCR reads in MiXCR, keeping a single row per CDR3 protein. The sample has more than 200,000 distinct CDR3 sequences, about 24% seen once. This material consisted of PBMCs, mostly from graft donor cells, taken 360 days after TCRalphabeta/CD19-depleted stem cell transplant. The receptors originated from a female patient aged 2 to 10 who had a stem cell transplant for congenital amegakaryocytic thrombocytopenia, so the T cells may come from the graft donor.

The CDR3 DNA follows: TGTGCCTGGAGTGTACTCCGGGACACTGAAGCTTTCTTT. It encodes CAWSVLRDTEAFF. The J gene is TRBJ1-1, the V gene TRBV30; D ambiguous. The V and J ends lost 0 bases and 3 bases respectively, with 8 bases between them. The CDR3 loop spans 13 amino acids. Germline lookup yields CDR1 GTSNPN and CDR2 SVGIG (reference sequence). Drawing the rest from reference TRBV30 and TRBJ1-1, the complete variable domain is SQTIHQWPATLVQPVGSPLSLECTVEGTSNPNLYWYRQAAGRGLQLLFYSVGIGQISSEVPQNLSASRPQDRQFILSSKKLLLSDSGFYLCAWSVLRDTEAFFGQGTRLTVV.

This clonotype turned up a few times. The chain uses TRBV9 and TRBJ2-1; 9 nucleotides match TRBD2. This CDR3 has 15 residues. Germline loops: CDR1 SGDLS, CDR2 YYNGEE. V lost 2 bases to trimming and J lost 3 bases; unmatched junction nucleotides: 3. The CDR3 spells CASSVRLADYNEQFF. The CDR3 bases are TGTGCCAGCAGCGTCAGACTAGCGGACTACAATGAGCAGTTCTTC.

The chain links TRBV15 to TRBJ1-2; tentatively, D is TRBD1 (5 bases). The V and J ends lost 10 bases and 3 bases respectively, with 12 bases between them. Germline CDR1 reads LNHNV; CDR2 reads YYDKDF (reference sequence). There are 12 residues in the CDR3. CDR3 loop: CAKGERHYGYTF. The CDR3 DNA reads as TGTGCCAAAGGGGAGCGTCACTATGGCTACACCTTC.

This clonotype has ten or more counts. V is TRBV29-1 and J is TRBJ2-5, with 7 bases lining up with TRBD1. The V and J ends lost 2 bases and 5 bases, in that order; junction bases with no gene match: 5. Germline V gene sequence: CDR1 SQVTM, CDR2 ANQGSEA. The CDR3 contains 13 residues. The DNA of the CDR3 is TGCAGCGTTGAAACATCAGGGGGTGAGACCCAGTACTTC. Amino acid sequence: CSVETSGGETQYF.

This chain joins TRBV6-5 and TRBJ2-2, with 9 bases fitting TRBD1. This CDR3 has 15 amino acids. Trimming cost V 4 bases and J 5 bases; bases outside gene matches: 5. Germline loops: CDR1 MNHEY, CDR2 SVGAGI. CDR3 sequence: CASSFGTGITGELFF. CDR3 coding DNA: TGTGCCAGCAGTTTCGGGACAGGGATTACCGGGGAGCTGTTTTTT.

The V call is TRBV6-5, the J call TRBJ1-4, with D possibly TRBD1 on 5 matching bases. The V gene lost 0 bases and the J gene lost 5 bases, with 10 bases spanning the gap. The CDR3 totals 15 residues. The V gene's germline CDR1 is MNHEY and CDR2 SVGAGI. The CDR3, as DNA: TGTGCCAGCAGTTACTCTGGGGCAGGGAATGAAAAACTGTTTTTT. Its protein is CASSYSGAGNEKLFF.

The chain has TRBV5-1 and TRBJ2-3, with TRBD2 as a possible D gene (6 bases). Trimming shortened V by 3 bases and J by 6 bases, and 20 bases separated the two germline ends. CDR1 SGHRS and CDR2 YFSETQ come from the germline V gene. This CDR3 is 16 amino acids long. The CDR3 DNA sequence: TGCGCCAGCAGCTCCCGGTCGGGCCCGGGGAGGGATACGCAGTATTTT. Protein: CASSSRSGPGRDTQYF.

The rearrangement links TRBV6-1 to TRBJ2-2; weak D call: TRBD1 (5 bases). The CDR3 consists of 15 residues. The germline CDR1 and CDR2 sequences are MNHNS and SASEGT. The germline V and J ends were trimmed by 4 bases and 3 bases, with 12 bases remaining between them. The chain's CDR3 is CASSVWGVDTGELFF. The DNA for the CDR3 is TGTGCCAGCAGTGTTTGGGGCGTGGACACCGGGGAGCTGTTTTTT.

This clonotype has a count of ten or more. The chain carries TRBV12-3 or TRBV12-4 and TRBJ2-7; the D is unclear. V was trimmed by 1 base and J by 5 bases, leaving 3 bases between them. The CDR3 spans 11 residues. The CDR3 here is CASSLGHEQYF. Written as DNA, the CDR3 is TGTGCCAGCAGTTTAGGCCACGAGCAGTACTTC.

The chain employs TRBV21-1 and TRBJ2-1; the table's TRBD2 call for D was not verified on the DNA. TRBV21-1 is marked as a pseudogene. CDR3 length equals 18 residues. The CDR3 DNA reads as TGTGCCAGCACCATCCTTCGAGGGTACCCCACATCCTACAATGAGCAGTTCTTC. As protein: CASTILRGYPTSYNEQFF.

This chain connects TRBV29-1 to TRBJ2-3; the match to TRBD1 covers 7 bases. V lost 5 bases and J lost 6; bases outside the gene matches: 11. There are 14 residues in the CDR3. Looked up from germline, CDR1 is SQVTM and CDR2 is ANQGSEA. The CDR3 spells CSVRRGQLKDTQYF. The DNA for the CDR3 is TGCAGCGTTCGAAGGGGGCAGTTAAAGGATACGCAGTATTTT.

The table lists this clonotype with a few counts. The chain joins TRBV5-1 to TRBJ2-7, with TRBD1 as a possible D gene (6 bases). V lost 0 bases to trimming and J lost 3 bases, with 10 bases between them. The CDR3 spans 14 residues. Looked up from germline, CDR1 is SGHRS and CDR2 is YFSETQ. CDR3 amino acids: CASSLDRADYEQYF. As DNA, the CDR3 is TGCGCCAGCAGCTTGGACAGGGCCGACTACGAGCAGTACTTC.

This clonotype was seen more than once but under ten times. The chain couples TRBV4-3 to TRBJ2-7; D is unresolved. The CDR3 has 15 residues. Between the trimmed V and J ends, which lost 0 bases and 3 bases, there was a span of 12 bases. The germline CDR1 and CDR2 sequences are LGHNA and YSLEER. The CDR3 protein is CASSQDSRPVYEQYF. The CDR3 DNA is TGCGCCAGCAGCCAAGATTCCAGGCCAGTCTACGAGCAGTACTTC.

This clonotype turned up a few times. The rearrangement joins TRBV4-1 to TRBJ1-4; D possibly corresponds to TRBD1 (5 bases). This CDR3 region has 16 residues. Trimming pared 0 bases from V and 8 bases from J, leaving 16 bases between. The V gene's germline CDR1 is MGHRA and CDR2 YSYEKL. The CDR3 region has the DNA TGCGCCAGCAGCCAAGATAAAAGGGGTTCTCACGAAAAACTGTTTTTT. Translating it yields CASSQDKRGSHEKLFF.

This clonotype has a handful of counts. This chain joins TRBV9 and TRBJ1-2; D remains ambiguous. This CDR3 has 13 residues. In germline, CDR1 is SGDLS, CDR2 YYNGEE. V was clipped by 0 bases and J by 6 bases, with 9 bases between them. The CDR3 DNA reads TGTGCCAGCAGCGTAGGAGAAGGCCATGGCTACACCTTC. Its translation is CASSVGEGHGYTF.

This clonotype has a handful of counts. The chain is built from TRBV5-1 and TRBJ1-6, with D perhaps matching TRBD1 (5 bases). The germline V and J ends were trimmed by 0 bases and 10 bases, with 11 bases remaining between them. This CDR3 has 14 residues. The germline CDR1 and CDR2 sequences are SGHRS and YFSETQ. The DNA of the CDR3 is TGCGCCAGCAGCTTGGGCAGGGATGGATCACCCCTCCACTTT. Translating it yields CASSLGRDGSPLHF. Full variable domain (remainder filled in from reference TRBV5-1 and TRBJ1-6): KAGVTQTPRYLIKTRGQQVTLSCSPISGHRSVSWYQQTPGQGLQFLFEYFSETQRNKGNFPGRFSGRQFSNSRSEMNVSTLELGDSALYLCASSLGRDGSPLHFGNGTRLTVT.

V gene TRBV27 combines with J gene TRBJ2-3, with D possibly being TRBD2 (5 bases). Germline V gives CDR1 MNHEY, CDR2 SMNVEV (reference sequence). The CDR3 has 14 residues. V dropped 8 bases and J dropped 2 bases, with 14 bases sitting between them. The CDR3 nucleotides are TGTGCCAGCTCCCGGGGTGGTTACACAGATACGCAGTATTTT. Its protein product is CASSRGGYTDTQYF.

The sample holds many counts of this clonotype. The chain links TRBV29-1 to TRBJ1-3, with 7 bases matching TRBD1. The junction had 3 bases not matched to a gene; V was cut back by 4 bases and J by 0 bases. The CDR3 is 14 amino acids. Germline assignment: CDR1 SQVTM and CDR2 ANQGSEA. The chain's CDR3 is CSVVGTDSGNTIYF. For the CDR3, the DNA is TGCAGCGTTGTTGGGACAGACTCTGGAAACACCATATATTTT.

This clonotype was observed at least ten times. The CDR3 loop is CSVEGGQGYNEQFF. In DNA, the CDR3 is TGCAGCGTTGAGGGGGGACAGGGATACAATGAGCAGTTCTTC. The chain is built from TRBV29-1 and TRBJ2-1, with 9 bases that match TRBD1. The length of the CDR3 is 14 residues. CDR1 and CDR2 (germline): SQVTM, ANQGSEA. V lost 3 bases to trimming and J lost 4 bases; unmatched junction nucleotides: 4.

The chain combines TRBV4-3 with TRBJ2-3; D unclear. CDR1 and CDR2 from the germline V gene are LGHNA and YSLEER. The CDR3 spans 15 residues. The V and J ends lost 2 bases and 1 base respectively, with 10 bases between them. CDR3 sequence reads: CASSQRLVGTDTQYF. In DNA, the CDR3 is TGCGCCAGCAGCCAACGCCTAGTCGGCACAGATACGCAGTATTTT.

The chain couples TRBV20-1 to TRBJ2-3; 10 nucleotides line up with TRBD2. Germline CDR1 is DFQATT and CDR2 is SNEGSKA (reference sequence). The CDR3 has 14 amino acids. V trimming: 5 bases; J trimming: 4 bases; junction bases outside the gene matches: 6. The DNA for the CDR3 is TGCAGTGCTCTCAGCGGGAGGGCCGCAGATACGCAGTATTTT. It specifies CSALSGRAADTQYF.

The rearrangement joins TRBV7-2 to TRBJ2-7, with TRBD2 identical over 10 bases. The CDR3 is 15 amino acids. V trimming: 4 bases; J trimming: 4 bases; junction bases outside the gene matches: 7. Germline V gene sequence: CDR1 SGHTA, CDR2 FQGNSA. CDR3 DNA: TGTGCCAGCAGCTCGGGGGGACTAGCGAGTTACGAGCAGTACTTC. It translates to CASSSGGLASYEQYF. The full variable domain, rest sourced from reference TRBV7-2 and TRBJ2-7, is GAGVSQSPSNKVTEKGKDVELRCDPISGHTALYWYRQSLGQGLEFLIYFQGNSAPDKSGLPSDRFSAERTGGSVSTLTIQRTQQEDSAVYLCASSSGGLASYEQYFGPGTRLTVT.

The V gene is TRBV12-3 or TRBV12-4, the J gene TRBJ2-5, with D possibly being TRBD2 (6 bases). The CDR3 runs 14 residues. V dropped 6 bases and J dropped 5 bases, with 16 bases sitting between them. CDR3: CASSSTSRLETQYF. The DNA of the CDR3 is TGTGCCAGCAGCTCGACTAGTAGGTTGGAGACCCAGTACTTC.

In its sample, this clonotype was seen a few times. The chain combines TRBV7-9 with TRBJ1-1; D might be TRBD1 (5 bases). V lost 1 base and J 10 bases, leaving 13 bases between the germline ends. The CDR3 covers 13 residues. Germline V gene data show CDR1 as SEHNR and CDR2 as FQNEAQ (reference sequence). The CDR3 bases are TGTGCCAGCAGCTTAGTTACCGGGACCCGAGCTTTCTTT. It translates to CASSLVTGTRAFF.

The CDR3 sequence: CASSRLAGLYNEQFF. CDR3 nucleotides: TGTGCCAGCAGCAGACTAGCGGGACTATACAATGAGCAGTTCTTC. The V call is TRBV11-2, the J call TRBJ2-1, with TRBD2 matching 11 bases. The germline gives CDR1 SGHAT, CDR2 FQNNGV. The trim removed 5 bases at V and 4 bases at J, leaving 4 bases unmatched. This CDR3 region has 15 residues.

This clonotype was detected a few times. The genes are TRBV29-1 and TRBJ2-2; 7 bases map to TRBD1. The CDR3 totals 14 residues. J lost 3 bases, V lost 4 bases, and 5 bases had no gene match. Germline loops: CDR1 SQVTM, CDR2 ANQGSEA. The CDR3 region has the DNA TGCAGCGTTGCACGGGACAGCCACACCGGGGAGCTGTTTTTT. Amino acid sequence: CSVARDSHTGELFF.

The chain uses TRBV2 and TRBJ2-7; D is perhaps TRBD2 (5 bases). V was trimmed by 8 bases and J by 9 bases, leaving 14 bases between them. CDR1 SNHLY and CDR2 FYNNEI come from the germline V gene. The CDR3 has 11 amino acids. This chain's CDR3 is CASGWPAGQYF. The CDR3 bases are TGTGCCAGCGGATGGCCTGCGGGGCAGTACTTC.

This clonotype has more than one count but fewer than ten. The chain links TRBV7-9 to TRBJ2-2; D gene uncertain. This CDR3 contains 13 residues. The germline CDR1 and CDR2 sequences are SEHNR and FQNEAQ (reference sequence). The ends were cut back, 5 bases at V and 4 bases at J, with 8 bases in the middle. The CDR3 spells CASSPPGTGELFF. CDR3 in DNA: TGTGCCAGCAGCCCCCCCGGCACCGGGGAGCTGTTTTTT.

The V call is TRBV9, the J call TRBJ2-1, with unresolved D. From germline, CDR1 is SGDLS and CDR2 YYNGEE. The CDR3 is 14 residues long. Trimming took 4 bases from V and 8 from J, leaving 16 bases between them. The CDR3 DNA reads as TGTGCCAGCAGCTCCCCTGGGCTATTCTATGAGCAGTTCTTC. Translating it yields CASSSPGLFYEQFF.

This clonotype occurred a few times. V usage is TRBV6-2 or TRBV6-3 and J usage is TRBJ2-5; D unclear. CDR1 and CDR2 (germline): MNHEY, SVGEGT. Trimming took off 3 bases at V and 2 bases at J, with 13 bases between the two ends. This CDR3 comprises 15 residues. The CDR3 loop is CASSYSGRPQETQYF. CDR3 DNA sequence: TGTGCCAGCAGTTATTCGGGCAGGCCTCAAGAGACCCAGTACTTC.

The J gene is TRBJ1-5, the V gene TRBV27; D may be TRBD1 (6 bases). This CDR3 is built from 14 residues. V lost 2 bases to trimming and J lost 9 bases, with 14 bases between them. CDR1 MNHEY and CDR2 SMNVEV come from the germline V gene (reference sequence). The CDR3 is CASSLLVKGGPQHF. In DNA form, the CDR3 reads TGTGCCAGCAGTTTACTGGTAAAAGGGGGGCCCCAGCATTTT.

Turning to this clonotype: Compared with germline, one end of the junction differs, possibly owing to a read error. The genes are TRBV5-6 and TRBJ2-7; unclear D gene. The CDR3 runs 15 residues. Per germline, CDR1 SGHDT and CDR2 YYEEEE. CDR3 in amino acids: CASSLGIRHSYEHYF. CDR3 bases: TGTGCCAGCAGCTTGGGGATCCGCCACTCCTACGAGCACTACTTC.